The next 20 T cell receptor beta chains were all read from a single sample in a study of shared clonotypes between healthy human individuals. TCRdb's table, derived via immunoSEQ multiplex PCR, lists solely in-frame clones and lacks some. The sample lists 2 million or so clones; roughly 96% were seen once. Sequences were obtained from naive CD4+ T cells sorted from blood. Noted subset: CD45RA+ positively selected. These receptor sequences come from a man younger than 35 in good health.

The V and J genes are TRBV21-1 and TRBJ1-5; the DNA was not compared with TRBD1, the D call given in the table. TRBV21-1 is annotated as a pseudogene. The CDR3 loop spans 17 amino acids. The CDR3 DNA reads TGTGCCAGCAGCGAAAGACAGGGTCGAACTTGCAATCAGCCCCAGCATTTT. It encodes CASSERQGRTCNQPQHF.

A remark on this clone: The same CDR3 also results from other DNA sequences found in this sample. The genes are TRBV5-1 and TRBJ1-3; 9 bases fit TRBD1. Per the germline V gene, CDR1 is SGHRS and CDR2 is YFSETQ. Unmatched junction bases numbered 6, after V lost 4 bases and J lost 4 bases. This CDR3 region has 15 residues. The CDR3 protein is CASSPGQGSGNTIYF. In DNA, the CDR3 is TGCGCCAGCAGCCCGGGACAGGGTAGCGGAAACACCATATATTTT.

This clone showed up many times. The gene calls are TRBV25-1 and TRBJ2-7; the match to TRBD1 covers 8 bases. This CDR3 region has 15 residues. V lost 6 bases, J lost 1 base, and 8 bases stayed unmatched. The V gene's germline CDR1 is MGHDK and CDR2 SYGVNS. Written as DNA, the CDR3 is TGTGCCAGCAGGCAGACAGGGGTAGGTTCCTACGAGCAGTACTTC. This codes for CASRQTGVGSYEQYF.

This clone was counted once. Other DNA sequences within the sample encode an identical CDR3. The rearrangement links TRBV2 to TRBJ1-5; D is possibly TRBD1 (5 bases). The CDR3 is 14 residues long. V gave up 6 bases and J gave up 5 bases, with 14 bases separating them. Germline CDR1 and CDR2: SNHLY and FYNNEI. The DNA for the CDR3 is TGTGCCAGCAGCCCTACGGGGGGACATCAGCCCCAGCATTTT. It specifies CASSPTGGHQPQHF.

The V gene is TRBV5-5, the J gene TRBJ2-5, with D hard to call. The CDR3 is made up of 17 amino acids. CDR1 is SGHKS and CDR2 is YYEKEE in the germline V gene (reference sequence). With 2 bases removed from V and 1 base from J, the gap between germline ends came to 18 bases. For the CDR3, the DNA is TGTGCCAGCAGCTTTGCAATCGGCACGACGCCCCAAGAGACCCAGTACTTC. This sequence encodes CASSFAIGTTPQETQYF.

The chain joins TRBV5-1 to TRBJ1-1; D is unclear. The CDR3 length is 14 residues. Trimming removed 0 bases from V and 0 bases from J, with 6 bases in between. Per the germline V gene, CDR1 is SGHRS and CDR2 is YFSETQ. The CDR3 nucleotides are TGCGCCAGCAGCTTGGTGGTACTGAACACTGAAGCTTTCTTT. This gives the protein CASSLVVLNTEAFF.

The chain links TRBV28 to TRBJ2-7; 8 bases map to TRBD2. Per the germline V gene, CDR1 is MDHEN and CDR2 is SYDVKM. CDR3 length equals 15 residues. V trimming: 7 bases; J trimming: 2 bases; junction bases outside the gene matches: 10. The CDR3 loop reads CASTQSSGGAYEQYF. CDR3 bases: TGTGCCAGCACCCAATCTTCCGGGGGGGCCTACGAGCAGTACTTC.

The rearrangement uses TRBV5-1 and TRBJ1-6, with D tentatively TRBD1 (6 bases). Germline lookup yields CDR1 SGHRS and CDR2 YFSETQ. V shed 4 bases and J shed 4 bases, with 9 bases lying between them. The CDR3 totals 14 residues. CDR3 amino acids: CASSVDRYNSPLHF. For the CDR3, the DNA is TGCGCCAGCAGCGTGGACAGATATAATTCACCCCTCCACTTT.

The chain links TRBV18 to TRBJ2-7; D possibly corresponds to TRBD1 (6 bases). This CDR3 is built from 15 residues. Trimming cost V 2 bases and J 4 bases, with 15 bases left between them. Germline loops: CDR1 KGHSH, CDR2 LQKENI. Written as DNA, the CDR3 is TGTGCCAGCTCACCAAAGTCCAGGGGTAGGTACGAGCAGTACTTC. It encodes CASSPKSRGRYEQYF. Using reference TRBV18 and TRBJ2-7 for the parts outside the CDR3, the full variable domain is NAGVMQNPRHLVRRRGQEARLRCSPMKGHSHVYWYRQLPEEGLKFMVYLQKENIIDESGMPKERFSAEFPKEGPSILRIQQVVRGDSAAYFCASSPKSRGRYEQYFGPGTRLTVT.

The V and J genes are TRBV19 and TRBJ2-4, with a weak D call TRBD1 (6 bases). The V and J ends lost 5 bases and 1 base respectively, with 18 bases between them. CDR1 is LNHDA, CDR2 SQIVND, per germline (reference sequence). The CDR3 sequence is 17 residues long. CDR3 loop: CASSPLGQGLAKNIQYF. CDR3 coding DNA: TGTGCCAGTAGTCCCCTCGGGCAGGGGCTGGCCAAAAACATTCAGTACTTC.

The table lists this clone with many counts. In DNA form, the CDR3 reads TGTGCCAGCAGCCAAGAGGTTAGCGGGGGATACGAGCAGTACTTC. Its protein product is CASSQEVSGGYEQYF. The chain has TRBV4-2 and TRBJ2-7, with 9 bases fitting TRBD2. J gave up 4 bases and V 0 bases, and 4 bases lay outside the gene matches. The CDR3 runs to 15 residues. Germline V gene sequence: CDR1 LGHNA, CDR2 YNFKEQ.

This chain joins TRBV25-1 and TRBJ2-5; TRBD1 matches at 10 bases. There are 15 residues in the CDR3. The V and J ends lost 5 bases and 4 bases, in that order; junction bases with no gene match: 7. CDR1 is MGHDK, CDR2 SYGVNS, per germline. The CDR3 nucleotides are TGTGCCAGCAGTACGACGGGACAGGGGATAGAGACCCAGTACTTC. This codes for CASSTTGQGIETQYF.

This sequence joins TRBV4-1 and TRBJ1-5; D might be TRBD1 (5 bases). Germline-derived CDR1 and CDR2 are MGHRA and YSYEKL. The CDR3 spans 13 residues. V lost 1 base and J 7 bases, leaving 8 bases between the germline ends. DNA for the CDR3: TGCGCCAGCAGCCAAGCCCGGGGGCAGCCCCAGCATTTT. Protein product: CASSQARGQPQHF.

J is TRBJ2-3 and V is TRBV10-3; weak D call: TRBD1 (6 bases). The CDR3 is 12 residues long. Trimming took off 10 bases at V and 2 bases at J, with 10 bases between the two ends. The V gene's germline CDR1 is ENHRY and CDR2 SYGVKD. The CDR3 coding sequence is TGTGCCAGTAGGGACAACACAGATACGCAGTATTTT. Encoded protein: CASRDNTDTQYF.

This sequence joins TRBV4-1 and TRBJ2-7; maybe TRBD1 (6 bases). Trimming took 9 bases from V and 5 from J, leaving 17 bases between them. The CDR3 covers 13 residues. The germline V gene has CDR1 MGHRA and CDR2 YSYEKL. The CDR3 loop reads CASEGPNRDEQYF. The CDR3 coding sequence is TGCGCCAGTGAGGGGCCCAACAGGGACGAGCAGTACTTC.

This chain joins TRBV21-1 and TRBJ2-7; TRBD2, the D gene given by the table, was not confirmed from the DNA. TRBV21-1 is noted as a pseudogene. The CDR3 runs to 13 residues. CDR3 DNA: TGTGCCAGCACCAGGACTATGTGCGACGAGCAGTACTTC. It is translated as CASTRTMCDEQYF.

The chain carries TRBV7-9 and TRBJ1-2, with 8 bases lining up with TRBD1. Looked up from germline, CDR1 is SEHNR and CDR2 is FQNEAQ (reference sequence). The CDR3 is made up of 15 amino acids. The V and J ends lost 6 bases and 8 bases, in that order; junction bases with no gene match: 14. In DNA form, the CDR3 reads TGTGCCAGCAGACTTCCCCTACAGGGGGTAGGCGGCTACACCTTC. As protein: CASRLPLQGVGGYTF.

The chain is built from TRBV18 and TRBJ1-6; 7 nucleotides align to TRBD1. V lost 3 bases and J lost 14; bases outside the gene matches: 10. Germline assignment: CDR1 KGHSH and CDR2 LQKENI. There are 14 residues in the CDR3. Here the CDR3 DNA reads TGTGCCAGCTCACCGGGGCAGGGGGAACGGGCCCTCCACTTT. It is translated as CASSPGQGERALHF.

The chain couples TRBV10-1 to TRBJ2-1; 7 nucleotides agree with TRBD2. Trimming took 1 base from V and 7 from J; bases not matched to a gene: 13. The CDR3 totals 17 residues. CDR1 and CDR2 from the germline V gene are WNHNN and SYGVQD (reference sequence). Here the CDR3 DNA reads TGCGCCAGCAGTGAGTTGGGGGGGTCTCCAAGTAGGAATGAGCAGTTCTTC. Translating it yields CASSELGGSPSRNEQFF.

V and J are TRBV30 and TRBJ1-6; no firm D call. This CDR3 spans 13 amino acids. Germline CDR1 reads GTSNPN; CDR2 reads SVGIG (reference sequence). Trimming left V 4 bases short and J 13 bases short, with 17 bases between. As DNA, the CDR3 is TGTGCCTGGACCTCGCAAGCTTCTGAGCCCCTCCACTTT. Residues: CAWTSQASEPLHF.